This TCR beta chain emerged from a study of naive and memory T cell subsets. An oligonucleotide containing a UMI was ligated to the 3' end of TCR cDNA. Whole blood, approximately 2.3 ml, came from adult healthy volunteers. CDR1 and CDR2 (germline): SQVTM, ANQGSEA. With 7 bases removed from V and 0 bases from J, the gap between germline ends came to 16 bases. The CDR3 has 16 amino acids. Four PCR rounds used nested alpha and beta constant region primers plus the SP2 primer. For blood and skin samples, reverse transcription used TCR alpha and beta constant primers. TCRdb re-analysed the 5' RACE reads in MiXCR, keeping a single row per CDR3 protein. Of more than 50,000 distinct CDR3 sequences in the sample, roughly 6.7% are singletons; the top ten hold 8% to 10%. This clonotype appeared many times. Its antigen is currently unknown. Study-wide results and limits: This RNA-based method may be sensitive to activation-related transcript changes.

The sequence was collected from a male donor in good health. The rearrangement uses TRBV29-1 and TRBJ2-6, with unresolved D. CDR3 DNA sequence: TGCAGCGCGTTGCGCCCTGGATTCTCTGGGGCCAACGTCCTGACTTTC. Protein sequence: CSALRPGFSGANVLTF.